The 20 T cell receptor beta chains listed next were all sequenced from one sample in a study of T cell responses to AZD1222 COVID-19 vaccine. Some clones are missing from TCRdb's copy, which holds only in-frame ones; the method was immunoSEQ multiplex PCR. The sample holds about 130,000 clones, 87% seen once. This sample comprised peripheral blood, obtained on day 0 of AZD1222 vaccination. Source of these receptors: an adult in good health.

The chain carries TRBV19 and TRBJ1-3, with D unresolved. The CDR3 has 15 amino acids. Trimming removed 1 base at V and 2 bases at J, with 9 bases between. Per the germline V gene, CDR1 is LNHDA and CDR2 is SQIVND (reference sequence). CDR3 residues: CASSIVPGPGNTIYF. The CDR3 DNA reads TGTGCCAGTAGTATAGTTCCGGGTCCTGGAAACACCATATATTTT.

The rearrangement links TRBV6-5 to TRBJ2-1, with 7 bases lining up with TRBD2. V was pared by 6 bases and J by 0 bases, with 5 bases of the junction left unmatched. This CDR3 is 15 amino acids long. In germline, CDR1 is MNHEY, CDR2 SVGAGI. CDR3: CASRSPGGSYNEQFF. The CDR3, as DNA: TGTGCCAGCAGGTCTCCGGGGGGCTCCTACAATGAGCAGTTCTTC.

This clone occurred a few times. This CDR3 reads CASSYSKGTGSGYTF. In DNA form, the CDR3 reads TGTGCCAGCAGTTACTCGAAGGGGACAGGGTCTGGCTACACCTTC. The chain employs TRBV6-7 and TRBJ1-2, with 9 bases fitting TRBD1. TRBV6-7 is an ORF; its function is uncertain. This CDR3 spans 15 amino acids. Trimming cost V 0 bases and J 7 bases; bases outside gene matches: 6.

The chain couples TRBV12-3 or TRBV12-4 to TRBJ2-1; D gene unclear. The CDR3 runs 12 residues. V was pared by 3 bases and J by 6 bases, with 6 bases between. The CDR3 reads CASSFWGNEQFF. The CDR3 DNA follows: TGTGCCAGCAGTTTTTGGGGCAATGAGCAGTTCTTC.

V usage is TRBV5-5 and J usage is TRBJ1-1; a weak D match, TRBD1 (5 bases). V lost 0 bases and J lost 1, with 7 bases in between. The germline gives CDR1 SGHKS, CDR2 YYEKEE (reference sequence). CDR3 length: 14 residues. The CDR3 sequence: CASSLAGGNTEAFF. The CDR3 coding sequence is TGTGCCAGCAGCTTGGCGGGGGGGAACACTGAAGCTTTCTTT.

This chain connects TRBV7-9 to TRBJ2-7; 8 positions agree with TRBD2. This CDR3 comprises 15 residues. The V gene end was trimmed by 3 bases and the J gene end by 2 bases; junction bases not matched to a gene: 6. Per germline, CDR1 SEHNR and CDR2 FQNEAQ (reference sequence). Written as DNA, the CDR3 is TGTGCCAGCAGCTTGCCGGGACTAGGTGCCTACGAGCAGTACTTC. It yields the protein CASSLPGLGAYEQYF.

The rearrangement uses TRBV28 and TRBJ1-5; a possible D gene is TRBD1 (6 bases). CDR1 is MDHEN and CDR2 is SYDVKM in the germline V gene. Trimming removed 1 base from V and 0 bases from J, with 10 bases in between. The CDR3 runs to 16 residues. The CDR3 nucleotides read TGTGCCAGCAGTTTATTGGCAGGGGTTAGCAATCAGCCCCAGCATTTT. Its protein product is CASSLLAGVSNQPQHF.

This sequence joins TRBV19 and TRBJ2-1; D perhaps matches TRBD2 (6 bases). Trimming left V 6 bases short and J 3 bases short, with 27 bases between. This CDR3 is built from 19 residues. CDR1 is LNHDA and CDR2 is SQIVND in the germline V gene (reference sequence). The CDR3 is CASSRPGLLTPNNYNEQFF. The CDR3 bases are TGTGCCAGTAGCCGTCCGGGACTCCTTACCCCAAATAACTACAATGAGCAGTTCTTC.

The chain recombines TRBV28 with TRBJ2-1, with 8 positions matching TRBD2. V gave up 5 bases and J gave up 1 base; unmatched junction bases: 7. CDR1 and CDR2 (germline): MDHEN, SYDVKM. CDR3 length equals 16 residues. The CDR3 loop is CASSGASGGSYNEQFF. CDR3 nucleotide sequence: TGTGCCAGCAGTGGGGCGAGCGGGGGATCCTACAATGAGCAGTTCTTC.

The chain carries TRBV28 and TRBJ1-2; D uncertain. V shed 6 bases and J shed 11 bases, with 16 bases lying between them. The CDR3 spans 12 residues. CDR1 is MDHEN, CDR2 SYDVKM, per germline. CDR3 coding DNA: TGTGCCAGCAGCCTCCCTGGTCAGGTTTACACCTTC. It translates to CASSLPGQVYTF.

This clone was seen once. The rearrangement links TRBV11-2 to TRBJ1-6, with no clear D. V lost 5 bases to trimming and J lost 2 bases, with 13 bases between them. The V gene's germline CDR1 is SGHAT and CDR2 FQNNGV. CDR3 size: 16 residues. CDR3 protein: CASSNPREAYNSPLHF. The CDR3 DNA sequence: TGTGCCAGCAGCAACCCAAGGGAGGCCTATAATTCACCCCTCCACTTT.

This rearrangement joins TRBV4-1 to TRBJ1-2; D might be TRBD1 (5 bases). CDR1 MGHRA and CDR2 YSYEKL come from the germline V gene. This CDR3 is 16 amino acids long. Trimming shortened V by 2 bases and J by 0 bases, and 13 bases separated the two germline ends. The CDR3 here is CASSQQTDLSNYGYTF. The DNA of the CDR3 is TGCGCCAGCAGCCAACAGACAGACCTTTCTAACTATGGCTACACCTTC.

This chain joins TRBV9 and TRBJ2-3; TRBD2 is a possible D gene (6 bases). The CDR3 sequence is 16 residues long. From germline, CDR1 is SGDLS and CDR2 YYNGEE. Trimming pared 3 bases from V and 4 bases from J, leaving 18 bases between. In DNA, the CDR3 is TGTGCCAGCAGCGCCTCTGACGCGGGATTGGCAGATACGCAGTATTTT. This encodes CASSASDAGLADTQYF.

This chain links TRBV30 with TRBJ2-7; possible D gene TRBD2, 6 bases. CDR3 length equals 12 residues. Germline V lookup: CDR1 GTSNPN, CDR2 SVGIG (reference sequence). The ends were cut back, 2 bases at V and 3 bases at J, with 8 bases in the middle. The CDR3 DNA is TGTGCCTGGAGTCGGGGACTCTACGAGCAGTACTTC. Translation: CAWSRGLYEQYF.

The gene calls are TRBV27 and TRBJ1-5, with a possible D match to TRBD1 (6 bases). Trimming took off 1 base at V and 1 base at J, with 8 bases between the two ends. This CDR3 is 15 amino acids long. The germline gives CDR1 MNHEY, CDR2 SMNVEV (reference sequence). The CDR3 is CASSLLGGSNQPQHF. The CDR3 DNA reads as TGTGCCAGCAGTTTATTGGGGGGCAGCAATCAGCCCCAGCATTTT.

This chain links TRBV2 with TRBJ2-7; D gene unclear. V was shortened by 7 bases and J by 0 bases, with 10 bases between the two germline ends. Looked up from germline, CDR1 is SNHLY and CDR2 is FYNNEI. The length of the CDR3 is 13 residues. CDR3 sequence (DNA): TGTGCCAGCAATGGTCAATCCTCCTACGAGCAGTACTTC. It codes for CASNGQSSYEQYF.

Written as DNA, the CDR3 is TGTGCCAGCAGCCAAGAATCGAAGAATTCACCCCTCCACTTT. Its translation is CASSQESKNSPLHF. The rearrangement uses TRBV14 and TRBJ1-6; the D is unclear. Germline-derived CDR1 and CDR2 are SGHDN and FVKESK. The CDR3 totals 14 residues. V lost 0 bases and J 7 bases, leaving 7 bases between the germline ends.

This chain uses TRBV19 with TRBJ2-1; weak D call: TRBD1 (6 bases). Germline CDR1 LNHDA, CDR2 SQIVND (reference sequence). The V and J ends lost 7 bases and 0 bases respectively, with 13 bases between them. This CDR3 contains 15 residues. CDR3 nucleotides: TGTGCCAGTACCCCAACAGGGAGCTCCTACAATGAGCAGTTCTTC. It specifies CASTPTGSSYNEQFF.

The chain has TRBV18 and TRBJ1-3; D uncertain. CDR1 is KGHSH and CDR2 is LQKENI in the germline V gene. The ends were cut back, 6 bases at V and 5 bases at J, with 11 bases in the middle. The CDR3 extends over 13 amino acids. The DNA of the CDR3 is TGTGCCAGCTCCCCCAACGGACGAAACACCATATATTTT. This codes for CASSPNGRNTIYF.

V and J are TRBV5-1 and TRBJ1-5; D is uncertain. The CDR3 sequence is 13 residues long. V was cut by 0 bases and J by 7 bases, with 8 bases left in between. Per the germline V gene, CDR1 is SGHRS and CDR2 is YFSETQ. CDR3 sequence (DNA): TGCGCCAGCAGCTTGGGGGAGAGACAGCCCCAGCATTTT. As protein: CASSLGERQPQHF.